Listed below are T cell receptor beta chains from one sample, sequenced in a study of identical twins. TCRdb fed the 5' RACE reads into MiXCR, producing one record per CDR3 protein. The sample lists approximately 210,000 distinct CDR3 sequences; around 6.5% were seen once. The same data also contributed to another study, on T cells expressing NK-cell markers.

Specimen: CD8+ T cells sorted from blood. The origin of the receptors is a woman aged 18-30 years in good health. Both conserved end residues are part of each CDR3. The D gene is left open where the match is weak. The size field is filled for only some rows; it gives once, few, many or a size class.

CDR3nt | CDR3aa | v_gene | d_gene | j_gene | abundance | len
TGTGCCAGCAGCCCCCCTAGCGGGGCTAACTACAATGAGCAGTTCTTC | CASSPPSGANYNEQFF | TRBV3-1 | TRBD2 | TRBJ2-1 | few | 16
TGTGCCAGCAGTTTTCTAGCGGGAGCCTACAATGAGCAGTTCTTC | CASSFLAGAYNEQFF | TRBV12-3/TRBV12-4 | TRBD2 | TRBJ2-1 | NA | 15
TGCAGTGCTAGAGGGCTGGGCTTGGGCACTGAAGCTTTCTTT | CSARGLGLGTEAFF | TRBV20-1 | NA | TRBJ1-1 | NA | 14
TGCGCCAGCAGCTTGTCCAGGGATCTCAATCATGGCTACACCTTC | CASSLSRDLNHGYTF | TRBV5-1 | NA | TRBJ1-2 | many | 15
TGCGCCAGCAGCCAAGAAGGAGCGCTTCTGGATACGCAGTATTTT | CASSQEGALLDTQYF | TRBV4-3 | NA | TRBJ2-3 | few | 15
TGCGCCAGCAGCCAAGGGACTAGCGGGAGTAACGAGCAGTACTTC | CASSQGTSGSNEQYF | TRBV4-3 | TRBD2 | TRBJ2-7 | many | 15
TGCGCCAGCAGCTTGATTTCCAGGGATGATGACGAGCAGTACTTC | CASSLISRDDDEQYF | TRBV5-1 | NA | TRBJ2-7 | NA | 15
TGCGCCAGCAGTGATGGCAGGCTTACCGGGGAGCTGTTTTTT | CASSDGRLTGELFF | TRBV10-1 | NA | TRBJ2-2 | NA | 14
TGTGCCAGCAGCGTGGGGACTAGCGGGAATGAGCAGTTCTTC | CASSVGTSGNEQFF | TRBV9 | TRBD2 | TRBJ2-1 | NA | 14
TGTGCCAGCAGGTCGATCGGGGAGCTGTTTTTT | CASRSIGELFF | TRBV7-9 | NA | TRBJ2-2 | NA | 11
TGTGCCAGCAGCTTCAAAGGGTTTGAGCAGTTCTTC | CASSFKGFEQFF | TRBV11-2 | NA | TRBJ2-1 | many | 12
TGTGCCAGCATAGGCCGGAGAAAACTGTTTTTT | CASIGRRKLFF | TRBV2 | NA | TRBJ1-4 | few | 11
TGTGCCAGCAGCCTGGGGGCACTAAGCTCCTACGAGCAGTACTTC | CASSLGALSSYEQYF | TRBV7-9 | NA | TRBJ2-7 | NA | 15
TGTGCCAGCAGCGCCGGGCTCCTCTGTGAGCAGTTCTTC | CASSAGLLCEQFF | TRBV19 | NA | TRBJ2-1 | NA | 13
TGCAGCTACACAACGGACAGGGACTATGGCTACACCTTC | CSYTTDRDYGYTF | TRBV29-1 | TRBD1 | TRBJ1-2 | few | 13